The 8 T cell receptor beta chains below come from one sample, sequenced in a study of OX40 agonist ivuxolimab in advanced cancers. Measured with immunoSEQ multiplex PCR; TCRdb has only the in-frame clones, and not every one. The sample holds tens of thousands of clones, about 80% seen once. The sequenced sample was CD4+ or CD8+ T cells sorted from blood, obtained in a trial of the OX40 agonist ivuxolimab. All receptors come from an adult with an advanced solid tumor such as melanoma, head and neck, liver or kidney cancer.

The chain employs TRBV6-5 and TRBJ2-2; tentative D call: TRBD1 (5 bases). Germline V gene sequence: CDR1 MNHEY, CDR2 SVGAGI. Trimming shortened V by 6 bases and J by 5 bases, and 10 bases separated the two germline ends. CDR3 length: 13 amino acids. The chain's CDR3 is CASRQRGTGELFF. In nucleotides, the CDR3 is TGTGCCAGCAGACAAAGGGGAACCGGGGAGCTGTTTTTT.

The genes are TRBV11-3 and TRBJ2-6; tentatively, D is TRBD1 (5 bases). This CDR3 is 15 amino acids long. V was pared by 1 base and J by 3 bases, with 7 bases between. Germline V gene data show CDR1 as SGHNT and CDR2 as YENEEA. The CDR3 sequence is CASSLGQNGANVLTF. For the CDR3, the DNA is TGTGCCAGCAGCTTAGGACAGAATGGGGCCAACGTCCTGACTTTC.

The chain couples TRBV19 to TRBJ2-7; TRBD2 might be the D (5 bases). The V end was cut by 3 bases, the J end by 3 bases, with 12 bases between. CDR3 length equals 14 residues. Germline CDR1 and CDR2: LNHDA and SQIVND (reference sequence). CDR3 in amino acids: CASSIISGNYEQYF. CDR3 sequence (DNA): TGTGCCAGTAGTATTATTTCGGGGAACTACGAGCAGTACTTC.

The genes are TRBV29-1 and TRBJ2-7; TRBD1 or TRBD2 may be the D gene (5 bases each). Germline values: CDR1 SQVTM, CDR2 ANQGSEA. CDR3 length: 14 residues. With 5 bases removed from V and 4 bases from J, the gap between germline ends came to 18 bases. CDR3 coding DNA: TGCAGCGTTAAGAGGGACCAAGCGCCTTACGAGCAGTACTTC. It is translated as CSVKRDQAPYEQYF.

This chain uses TRBV18 with TRBJ2-5; 9 nucleotides agree with TRBD2. The CDR3 spans 15 residues. Trimming cost V 3 bases and J 5 bases; bases outside gene matches: 7. CDR1 KGHSH and CDR2 LQKENI come from the germline V gene. The CDR3 DNA follows: TGTGCCAGCTCACCGACTAGCGGAGGCCCCGAGACCCAGTACTTC. This codes for CASSPTSGGPETQYF.

This chain uses TRBV7-2 with TRBJ2-5; TRBD1 might be the D (6 bases). Germline lookup yields CDR1 SGHTA and CDR2 FQGNSA. V dropped 1 base and J dropped 5 bases, with 20 bases sitting between them. The CDR3 runs 17 residues. The CDR3 loop is CASSLVPLQGTAETQYF. The DNA of the CDR3 is TGTGCCAGCAGCTTAGTTCCCCTCCAGGGGACGGCGGAGACCCAGTACTTC.

This clone was detected once. The chain uses TRBV10-3 and TRBJ1-5, with a tentative D call TRBD1 (5 bases). The CDR3 is 13 amino acids. Germline V gene data show CDR1 as ENHRY and CDR2 as SYGVKD. Trimming stripped 7 bases from V and 6 bases from J, with 13 bases between. The CDR3 here is CAIKEGAPQPQHF. Written as DNA, the CDR3 is TGTGCCATCAAAGAAGGGGCCCCTCAGCCCCAGCATTTT.

The rearrangement uses TRBV5-8 and TRBJ1-2, with D possibly matching TRBD1 (5 bases). The length of the CDR3 is 13 residues. Germline CDR1 SGHTS, CDR2 YDEGEE. The ends were cut back, 4 bases at V and 8 bases at J, with 15 bases in the middle. DNA of the CDR3: TGTGCCAGCAGCCTTACCGGGGCTCGAGGCTACACCTTC. Its protein is CASSLTGARGYTF. Supplemented by reference TRBV5-8 and TRBJ1-2, the full variable domain reads EAGVTQSPTHLIKTRGQQATLRCSPISGHTSVYWYQQALGLGLQFLLWYDEGEERNRGNFPPRFSGRQFPNYSSELNVNALELEDSALYLCASSLTGARGYTFGSGTRLTVV.